This T cell receptor beta chain was identified during a study of blood T cell repertoires in COVID-19. For the study at large: The United States, Italy and Spain provided the acute and convalescent COVID-19 samples.

As originally analysed: How many nucleated cells were present was estimated from reference gene primer amplification. The method was immunoSEQ multiplex PCR; TCRdb's version includes in-frame clones alone and lacks a portion of them. For V, J and clone size, that table is used; D and trimming come from the DNA. The data hold 60,000 to 70,000 clones, with 74% observed a single time. V was cut by 0 bases and J by 3 bases, with 12 bases left in between. The CDR3 loop spans 15 amino acids. The J gene is TRBJ2-7, the V gene TRBV23-1; a weak D match, TRBD2 (5 bases). TRBV23-1 is known as an ORF, though its function is uncertain. The sample taken for sequencing was peripheral blood. The clonotype originates from a woman of 80 years or more with acute or convalescent COVID-19. CDR3 loop: CASSQSSTRGYEQYF. In nucleotides, the CDR3 is TGCGCCAGCAGTCAATCGTCTACCCGGGGCTACGAGCAGTACTTC.